The T cell receptor (beta chain) under discussion was sequenced for a study of T cells in Graves' hyperthyroidism and ophthalmopathy. What was amplified from RNA transcripts were TCR beta CDR3 regions. First-round RT-PCR of the TCR CDR3 relied on the HTBI primer set. TCRdb processed the multiplex PCR reads anew with MiXCR; each CDR3 protein has one entry. This sample carries 550,000 to 800,000 distinct CDR3 sequences, roughly a sixth of them seen once, and the ten largest clones take less than 20%. Stability of Graves' hyperthyroidism was defined as absent ophthalmopathy progression within 18 months. Patients between 18 and 65 years old had hyperthyroidism, newly diagnosed and lasting under 2 months. Patients having uncontrolled infection, another autoimmune disease, pregnancy or lactation were not included. Trimming removed 4 bases from V and 7 bases from J; junction bases left unmatched: 14. Germline CDR1 is MNHEY and CDR2 is SVGAGI. The CDR3 has 18 residues.

The material sequenced was blood. The clonotype comes from a man aged 45-65 years with Graves' hyperthyroidism. The chain couples TRBV6-5 to TRBJ2-7; 15 bases are shared with TRBD2. CDR3 DNA: TGTGCCAGCAGTTCCATCCCGGGACTAGCGGGAGGACTTACGGAGCAGTACTTC. It codes for CASSSIPGLAGGLTEQYF.